This T cell receptor beta chain was sequenced in a study of breast tumors, draining lymph nodes, adjacent tissues. Germline values: CDR1 DFQATT, CDR2 SNEGSKA (reference sequence). V lost 2 bases to trimming and J lost 6 bases, with 11 bases between them. The CDR3 is made up of 12 amino acids. This clonotype has a count of ten or more. Its antigen is unidentified. TCRdb fed the multiplex PCR reads into MiXCR, producing one record per CDR3 protein. The repertoire holds tens of thousands of distinct CDR3 sequences, with 35% to 45% as singletons. General study points: Luminal-like breast cancer showed significantly higher tumor–nontumor repertoire similarity than basal-like. That most tumor T cells come from lymph nodes remained unproven. Compared with lymph nodes, tumors were less diverse; compared with nontumor tissue, more. Findings are consistent with lymph node origin and intratumoral expansion of most tumor T cells.

The rearrangement links TRBV20-1 to TRBJ2-7; D is uncertain. Specimen: breast tumor tissue. The clonotype comes from a female donor with breast cancer. Some clones in this sample may be carry-over from other donors' samples. CDR3 protein: CSARPSHAEQYF. CDR3 sequence (DNA): TGCAGTGCTAGACCGAGCCACGCCGAGCAGTACTTC.